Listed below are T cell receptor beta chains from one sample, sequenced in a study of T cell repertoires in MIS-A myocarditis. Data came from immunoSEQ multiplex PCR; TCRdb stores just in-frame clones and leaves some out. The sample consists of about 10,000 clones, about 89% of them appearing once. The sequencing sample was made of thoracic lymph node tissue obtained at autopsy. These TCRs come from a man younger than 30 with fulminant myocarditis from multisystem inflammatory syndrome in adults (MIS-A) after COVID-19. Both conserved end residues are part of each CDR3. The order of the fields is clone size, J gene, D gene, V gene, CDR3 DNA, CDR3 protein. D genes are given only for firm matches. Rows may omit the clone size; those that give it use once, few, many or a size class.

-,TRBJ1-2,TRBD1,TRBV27,TGTGCCAGCAGTTTTATAGGGACAGGGAATCGTGGCTACACCTTC,CASSFIGTGNRGYTF
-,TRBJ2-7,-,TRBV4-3,TGCGCCAGCAGCCCCGGGACGGGCTCCTACGAGCAGTACTTC,CASSPGTGSYEQYF
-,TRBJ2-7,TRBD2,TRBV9,TGTGCCAGCAGCGTAGATGGAAGGGAGGGCGAGCAGTACTTC,CASSVDGREGEQYF
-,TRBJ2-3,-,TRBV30,TGTGCCTGGAGTGTAGGCGATACGCAGTATTTT,CAWSVGDTQYF
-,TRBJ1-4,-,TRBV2,TGTGCCAGCAGTCGGACGGGGAATGAAAAACTGTTTTTT,CASSRTGNEKLFF
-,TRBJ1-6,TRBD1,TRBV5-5,TGTGCCAGCAGCTTTCTGGGACAGGGCAATTCACCCCTCCACTTT,CASSFLGQGNSPLHF
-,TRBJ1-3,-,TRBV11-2,TGTGCCAGCAGCTTAGTGGCAGACCGGGACACCATATATTTT,CASSLVADRDTIYF
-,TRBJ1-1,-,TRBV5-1,TGCGCCAGCAGCTTGGGTCAGGTTGGGATAGACACTGAAGCTTTCTTT,CASSLGQVGIDTEAFF
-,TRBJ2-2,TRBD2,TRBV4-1,TGCGCCAGCAGCCAAGACGCAAGCACGACGGGACTAGTATATCCCGGGGAGCTGTTTTTT,CASSQDASTTGLVYPGELFF
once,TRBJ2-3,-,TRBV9,TGTGCCAGCAGCGTAGATGGGAGCACAGATACGCAGTATTTT,CASSVDGSTDTQYF
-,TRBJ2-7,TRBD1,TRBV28,TGTGCCAGCAGTTTAGGGGACAGGGGCTACGAGCAGTACTTC,CASSLGDRGYEQYF
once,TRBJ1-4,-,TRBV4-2,TGTGCCAGCAGCCAAGAGGGGAGGGGTGTGCCTAATGAAAAACTGTTTTTT,CASSQEGRGVPNEKLFF
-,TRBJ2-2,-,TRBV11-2,TGTGCCAGCAGCTTAAGGACGAACACCGGGGAGCTGTTTTTT,CASSLRTNTGELFF
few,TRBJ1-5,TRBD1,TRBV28,TGTGCCAGCAGTCGCGGGACAGGGGTTAATGGCAATCAGCCCCAGCATTTT,CASSRGTGVNGNQPQHF
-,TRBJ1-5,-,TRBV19,TGTGCCAGTAGTATCGGGGGCGTGGAGCCCCAGCATTTT,CASSIGGVEPQHF
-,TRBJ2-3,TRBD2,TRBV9,TGTGCCAGCAGCGTAGGGACTAGCAACACAGATACGCAGTATTTT,CASSVGTSNTDTQYF
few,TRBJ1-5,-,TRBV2,TGTGCCAGCAGTGGGGGACGGACCCAGAATCAGCCCCAGCATTTT,CASSGGRTQNQPQHF
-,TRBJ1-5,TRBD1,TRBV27,TGTGCCAGCAGTTTATCGGCACAGGGGACTCAGCCCCAGCATTTT,CASSLSAQGTQPQHF
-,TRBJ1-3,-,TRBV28,TGTGCCAGCAGTTTCCCCCCTCGGACAGAGAATGACTCTGGAAACACCATATATTTT,CASSFPPRTENDSGNTIYF
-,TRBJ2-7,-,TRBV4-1,TGCGCCAGCAGCCCCGTAGGGGGGTCCCCCAACGAGCAGTACTTC,CASSPVGGSPNEQYF
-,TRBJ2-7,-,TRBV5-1,TGCGCCAGCAGCCCGAAGACGGATAGCTCCTACGAGCAGTACTTC,CASSPKTDSSYEQYF
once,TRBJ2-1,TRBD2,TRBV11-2,TGTGCCAGCAGCGCAGGACTAGCGGGGGCCACTTACAATGAGCAGTTCTTC,CASSAGLAGATYNEQFF
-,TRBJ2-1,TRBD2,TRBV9,TGTGCCAGCAGCGTAGCGGGTAGCGGGGGTACAATGATGCAGTTCTTC,CASSVAGSGGTMMQFF
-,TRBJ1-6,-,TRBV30,TGTGCCTGGATGGCGGCTAGCTCCTATAATTCACCCCTCCACTTT,CAWMAASSYNSPLHF
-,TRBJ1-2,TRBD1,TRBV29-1,TGCAGCGTACTTGGCCCCCCACGGGACAGGGGAGGAGGCTACACCTTC,CSVLGPPRDRGGGYTF
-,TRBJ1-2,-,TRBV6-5,TGTGCCAGCAGTTACCGATTTGGTGGCTACACCTTC,CASSYRFGGYTF
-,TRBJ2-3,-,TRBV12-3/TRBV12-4,TGTGCCAGCAGGACGGGAGATACGCAGTATTTT,CASRTGDTQYF
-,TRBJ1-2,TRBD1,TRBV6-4,TGTGCCAGCCGATTAGGACAGGGGAGCTATGGCTACACCTTC,CASRLGQGSYGYTF
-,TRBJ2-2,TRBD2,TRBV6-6,TGTGCCAGCAGTCCTACTAGCGGTAACACCGGGGAGCTGTTTTTT,CASSPTSGNTGELFF
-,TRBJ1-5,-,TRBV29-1,TGCAGCGTCGGTGACAGATCCTTCAATCAGCCCCAGCATTTT,CSVGDRSFNQPQHF
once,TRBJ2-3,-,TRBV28,TGTGCCAGCAGCTGGCTAGTTGTTGGCACAGATACGCAGTATTTT,CASSWLVVGTDTQYF